A selection of T cell receptor beta chains follows, all from one sample in a study of blood T cell repertoires in COVID-19. Here immunoSEQ multiplex PCR was the method, and the copy in TCRdb shows in-frame clones only, minus some. The table includes approximately 100,000 clones, around 80% detected once. The specimen sequenced was peripheral blood. These receptors all stem from a woman older than 75 with active or convalescent COVID-19. Both conserved end residues are part of each CDR3. A D gene is named only where the DNA matches it firmly. Some rows have no size entry. The others give once, few or many, or a class for an expanded clone.

D gene | J gene | clone size | V gene | CDR3 protein | CDR3 DNA
- | TRBJ2-3 | - | TRBV6-6 | CASRIPPENTQYF | TGTGCCAGCAGAATACCGCCGGAGAATACGCAGTATTTT
TRBD1 | TRBJ1-2 | - | TRBV7-2 | CASRIWDRGDGYTF | TGTGCCAGCAGGATTTGGGACAGGGGGGATGGCTACACCTTC
TRBD2 | TRBJ2-3 | - | TRBV4-1 | CASSQDLAGVDTQYF | TGCGCCAGCAGCCAAGACTTAGCGGGAGTGGATACGCAGTATTTT
- | TRBJ1-2 | - | TRBV7-3 | CASSLTSEGSLGYTF | TGTGCCAGCAGCTTAACGTCGGAGGGGAGCCTTGGCTACACCTTC
TRBD2 | TRBJ2-7 | - | TRBV27 | CASSDGRPAVGGRRREQYF | TGTGCCAGCAGTGACGGACGGCCGGCTGTCGGCGGGAGAAGGAGAGAGCAGTACTTC
TRBD1 | TRBJ1-1 | - | TRBV6-6 | CASSTGTGNTEAFF | TGTGCCAGCAGTACCGGGACAGGGAACACTGAAGCTTTCTTT
TRBD1 | TRBJ2-4 | - | TRBV19 | CASKNRGLAKNIQYF | TGTGCCAGTAAAAACAGGGGGCTGGCCAAAAACATTCAGTACTTC
TRBD2 | TRBJ2-3 | - | TRBV2 | CASIWWREVTDTQYF | TGTGCCAGCATCTGGTGGCGGGAGGTAACAGATACGCAGTATTTT
- | TRBJ1-4 | - | TRBV18 | CASSPRQGGTNEKLFF | TGTGCCAGCTCACCGCGGCAGGGCGGAACTAATGAAAAACTGTTTTTT
TRBD1 | TRBJ2-3 | medium-sized | TRBV5-1 | CASSLGFPGQGADTQYF | TGCGCCAGCAGCTTGGGCTTCCCGGGACAGGGGGCAGATACGCAGTATTTT
- | TRBJ1-3 | - | TRBV28 | CASSLVVGNTIYF | TGTGCCAGCAGTTTGGTAGTTGGAAACACCATATATTTT
- | TRBJ1-3 | - | TRBV28 | CASSSPGYGNTIYF | TGTGCCAGCAGCTCCCCAGGGTATGGAAACACCATATATTTT
- | TRBJ1-5 | - | TRBV20-1 | CSASSGNNQPQHF | TGCAGTGCTAGTTCGGGGAACAATCAGCCCCAGCATTTT
- | TRBJ1-2 | - | TRBV18 | CASSPGIPSYGYTF | TGTGCCAGCTCACCCGGGATTCCGTCCTATGGCTACACCTTC
- | TRBJ2-7 | - | TRBV28 | CASSRTTGYEQYF | TGTGCCAGCAGTAGGACCACAGGCTACGAGCAGTACTTC
- | TRBJ2-7 | - | TRBV7-2 | CASSPLPGSSYEQYF | TGTGCCAGCAGCCCCCTTCCGGGGAGTTCCTACGAGCAGTACTTC
- | TRBJ1-6 | - | TRBV3-1/TRBV3-2 | CASSQEAVNSPLHF | TGTGCCAGCAGCCAAGAGGCAGTTAATTCACCCCTCCACTTT
TRBD1 | TRBJ1-1 | once | TRBV9 | CASSVNLQGAMTEAFF | TGTGCCAGCTCCGTCAACTTACAGGGGGCGATGACTGAAGCTTTCTTT
- | TRBJ1-2 | - | TRBV28 | CASSLFESGASGYTF | TGTGCCAGCAGTTTATTTGAATCAGGGGCGAGTGGCTACACCTTC
TRBD1 | TRBJ1-1 | - | TRBV5-1 | CASSGGQTNTEAFF | TGCGCCAGCAGCGGGGGACAGACGAACACTGAAGCTTTCTTT
- | TRBJ1-3 | - | TRBV6-5 | CASSRDRLSGNTIYF | TGTGCCAGCAGCAGAGACAGGCTCTCTGGAAACACCATATATTTT
- | TRBJ2-5 | - | TRBV9 | CASSVDGYQETQYF | TGTGCCAGCAGCGTAGATGGCTACCAAGAGACCCAGTACTTC
TRBD1 | TRBJ2-7 | - | TRBV11-1 | CASSLGQTGNEQYF | TGTGCCAGCAGCTTAGGCCAGACAGGGAACGAGCAGTACTTC
- | TRBJ2-7 | - | TRBV19 | CASRMDWQDEQYF | TGTGCCAGTAGGATGGACTGGCAGGACGAGCAGTACTTC
- | TRBJ1-1 | - | TRBV6-5 | CASRTGGFMNTEAFF | TGTGCCAGCAGAACGGGGGGATTCATGAACACTGAAGCTTTCTTT
- | TRBJ1-2 | - | TRBV28 | CASILSAGNYGYTF | TGTGCCAGCATCCTTTCGGCAGGCAACTATGGCTACACCTTC
TRBD1 | TRBJ2-7 | - | TRBV5-5 | CASSLGDRGREQYF | TGTGCCAGCAGCTTGGGGGACAGGGGTAGGGAGCAGTACTTC
- | TRBJ2-7 | - | TRBV11-2 | CASSSQQGGFYEQYF | TGTGCCAGCAGCTCACAACAGGGCGGGTTCTACGAGCAGTACTTC
- | TRBJ2-7 | - | TRBV5-3 | CARSLQGDGSYEQYF | TGTGCCAGAAGCTTGCAAGGAGATGGGTCCTACGAGCAGTACTTC
TRBD1 | TRBJ2-3 | - | TRBV7-9 | CASSFGRQGADTQYF | TGTGCCAGCAGCTTTGGGAGACAGGGGGCAGATACGCAGTATTTT
- | TRBJ1-5 | once | TRBV28 | CASSIARADNQPQHF | TGTGCCAGCAGCATTGCGCGGGCAGACAATCAGCCCCAGCATTTT
- | TRBJ1-6 | - | TRBV27 | CASSLRQLRGSPLHF | TGTGCCAGCAGTTTAAGGCAACTCAGGGGTTCACCCCTCCACTTT
- | TRBJ1-1 | - | TRBV19 | CASSMDRVNTEAFF | TGTGCCAGTAGTATGGACAGAGTAAACACTGAAGCTTTCTTT
- | TRBJ2-5 | - | TRBV2 | CASSGGGQETQYF | TGTGCCAGCAGTGGCGGTGGGCAAGAGACCCAGTACTTC
- | TRBJ2-3 | - | TRBV4-2 | CASSQGKGATDTQYF | TGTGCCAGCAGCCAAGGAAAGGGAGCCACAGATACGCAGTATTTT
- | TRBJ1-5 | - | TRBV28 | CASSKDYIQPQHF | TGTGCCAGCAGCAAGGACTACATCCAGCCCCAGCATTTT
- | TRBJ2-7 | - | TRBV5-6 | CASSQRGHSSYEQYF | TGTGCCAGCAGCCAGCGGGGACACAGCTCCTACGAGCAGTACTTC
TRBD2 | TRBJ2-3 | - | TRBV7-3 | CASSRNSGRTDTQYF | TGTGCCAGCAGCCGTAATAGCGGGCGCACAGATACGCAGTATTTT
TRBD1 | TRBJ1-1 | - | TRBV2 | CASSGQGNTEAFF | TGTGCCAGCAGCGGACAGGGGAACACTGAAGCTTTCTTT
- | TRBJ1-5 | - | TRBV24-1 | CATSAGRKDQPQHF | TGTGCCACCAGTGCGGGAAGGAAAGACCAGCCCCAGCATTTT
- | TRBJ1-2 | - | TRBV10-3 | CAISKETGSNYGYTF | TGTGCCATCAGTAAAGAAACAGGGTCTAACTATGGCTACACCTTC
TRBD2 | TRBJ2-7 | - | TRBV7-2 | CASRPGLAYEQYF | TGTGCCAGCAGACCGGGACTAGCCTACGAGCAGTACTTC
TRBD1 | TRBJ1-6 | - | TRBV10-3 | CAISRTGTGESPLHF | TGTGCCATCAGCAGGACCGGGACAGGTGAATCACCCCTCCACTTT
TRBD1 | TRBJ2-3 | - | TRBV5-5 | CASSESRDRGQFPTDTQYF | TGTGCCAGCAGCGAAAGCCGGGACAGGGGGCAATTTCCCACAGATACGCAGTATTTT
TRBD1 | TRBJ1-1 | few | TRBV6-6 | CASSTGGAGTEAFF | TGTGCCAGCAGTACAGGGGGCGCGGGCACTGAAGCTTTCTTT
- | TRBJ1-2 | - | TRBV28 | CASSPPGGLNGYTF | TGTGCCAGCAGCCCTCCCGGGGGTTTAAATGGCTACACCTTC
- | TRBJ2-3 | - | TRBV15 | CATSRLDSRQYF | TGTGCCACCAGCAGACTAGATTCTAGGCAGTATTTT
- | TRBJ1-1 | - | TRBV21-1 | CASSKGAGTSPEAFF | TGTGCCAGCAGCAAAGGGGCCGGGACTAGTCCTGAAGCTTTCTTT
- | TRBJ1-2 | - | TRBV3-1/TRBV3-2 | CASSHFGVGGGYGYTF | TGTGCCAGCAGCCATTTCGGTGTAGGCGGGGGCTATGGCTACACCTTC
TRBD2 | TRBJ2-3 | once | TRBV27 | CASSLRPSGRTDTQYF | TGTGCCAGCAGTTTGAGGCCTAGCGGGAGGACAGATACGCAGTATTTT
- | TRBJ2-5 | few | TRBV3-1/TRBV3-2 | CASSQPNKGETQYF | TGTGCCAGCAGCCAACCTAACAAGGGGGAGACCCAGTACTTC
TRBD2 | TRBJ2-7 | once | TRBV10-3 | CAITGSGRAEQYF | TGTGCCATCACGGGTAGCGGGAGGGCCGAGCAGTACTTC
- | TRBJ1-1 | few | TRBV7-9 | CASSLALVEAFF | TGTGCCAGCAGCTTAGCGCTAGTTGAAGCTTTCTTT
TRBD2 | TRBJ2-5 | - | TRBV6-2/TRBV6-3 | CASSYREGGETQYF | TGTGCCAGCAGTTACAGGGAGGGCGGGGAGACCCAGTACTTC
- | TRBJ1-4 | - | TRBV28 | CASKLNEKLFF | TGTGCCAGCAAGCTCAATGAAAAACTGTTTTTT
TRBD1 | TRBJ1-6 | - | TRBV9 | CASSARDRGSSPLHF | TGTGCCAGCAGCGCCCGGGACAGGGGGAGCTCACCCCTCCACTTT
TRBD2 | TRBJ2-7 | - | TRBV4-2 | CASSPEGTSGTYEQYF | TGTGCCAGCAGCCCAGAGGGGACTAGCGGAACATACGAGCAGTACTTC